The clone carrying this TCR beta chain has only one observation. Its antigen is not known. The record originates from a study of OX40 agonist ivuxolimab in advanced cancers. Study-level findings and limits: Partly responding patients at 0.1-3.0 mg/kg showed some of the smallest clonal expansion. More expanded clones were seen, on average, in CD8+ T cells than in CD4+. No antigen was identified for the clonally expanded peripheral T cells.

Only in-frame clones appear in the TCRdb table, and some are missing; sequencing was by immunoSEQ multiplex PCR. This table holds under 90,000 clones, more than 70% found once. With 0 bases removed from V and 7 bases from J, the gap between germline ends came to 11 bases. Germline V lookup: CDR1 SGHNT, CDR2 YYREEE (reference sequence). The CDR3 is 14 amino acids. The input for sequencing was CD4+ or CD8+ T cells sorted from blood, taken in a trial of the OX40 agonist ivuxolimab. The receptor was derived from an adult with an advanced solid tumor such as melanoma, head and neck, liver or kidney cancer. The genes are TRBV5-4 and TRBJ2-1; possibly TRBD1 or TRBD2 for D (5 bases each). The CDR3 DNA reads as TGTGCCAGCAGCTTGGACCCGGGGCCAAATGAGCAGTTCTTC. This sequence encodes CASSLDPGPNEQFF.